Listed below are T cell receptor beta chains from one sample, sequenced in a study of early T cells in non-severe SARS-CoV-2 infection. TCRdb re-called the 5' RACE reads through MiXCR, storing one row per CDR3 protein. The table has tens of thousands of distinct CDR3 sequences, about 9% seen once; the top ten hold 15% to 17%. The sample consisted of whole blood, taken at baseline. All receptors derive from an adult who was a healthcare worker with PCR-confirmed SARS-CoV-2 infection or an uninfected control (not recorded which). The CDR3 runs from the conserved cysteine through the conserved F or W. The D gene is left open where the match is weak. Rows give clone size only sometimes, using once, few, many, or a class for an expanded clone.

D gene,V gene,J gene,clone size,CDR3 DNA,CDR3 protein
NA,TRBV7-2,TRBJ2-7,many,TGTGCCAGCAGCTTAGCTGGGACAAGGAGCGAGCAGTACTTC,CASSLAGTRSEQYF
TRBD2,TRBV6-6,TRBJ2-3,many,TGTGCCAGCAGTTACCCCCCAGCGGGAGGCCTCGATGCGCAGTATTTT,CASSYPPAGGLDAQYF
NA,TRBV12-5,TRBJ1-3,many,TGTGCTAGTGCCCCCGCGGGGTCAGGAAACACCATATATTTT,CASAPAGSGNTIYF
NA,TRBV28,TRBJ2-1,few,TGTGCCAGCAGTACTATAGGAATACACAATGAGCAGTTCTTC,CASSTIGIHNEQFF
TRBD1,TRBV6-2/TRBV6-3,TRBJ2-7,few,TGTGCCAGCAGTTTGGGGGTGGGGACAGTTCGTATGGAGCAGTACTTC,CASSLGVGTVRMEQYF
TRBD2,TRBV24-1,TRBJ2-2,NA,TGTGCCACCAGTGATCCTTCCCGGGGGGCCGGGGAGCTGTTTTTT,CATSDPSRGAGELFF
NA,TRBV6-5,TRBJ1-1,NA,TGTGCCAGCAGGAGGGGCAGGGAAGGTGAAGCTTTCTTT,CASRRGREGEAFF
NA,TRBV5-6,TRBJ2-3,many,TGTGCCAGCAGCTTGGAAGTTGGGGCAGGAGATACGCAGTATTTT,CASSLEVGAGDTQYF
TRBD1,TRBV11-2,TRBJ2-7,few,TGTGCCAGCAGCTTAGCCCCGGGACAGGGGTACGAGCAGTACTTC,CASSLAPGQGYEQYF
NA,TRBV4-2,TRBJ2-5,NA,TGTGCCAGCAGCCCACCAGGGGGGGGCGCGGAGACCCAGTACTTC,CASSPPGGGAETQYF
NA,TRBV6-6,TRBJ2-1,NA,TGTGCCAGCAGTTATGGGGCCAATGAGCAGTTCTTC,CASSYGANEQFF
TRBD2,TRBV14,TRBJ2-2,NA,TGTGCCAGCAGCCAAGATCGTGCTAGCGGGAGGTACACCGGGGAGCTGTTTTTT,CASSQDRASGRYTGELFF
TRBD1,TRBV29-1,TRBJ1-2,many,TGCAGCGTACTACAGGGGCCCGCCTATGGCTACACCTTC,CSVLQGPAYGYTF
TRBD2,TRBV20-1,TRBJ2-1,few,TGCAGTGCCGCGGGGACTAGCGGGAGTAGTGAGCAGTTCTTC,CSAAGTSGSSEQFF
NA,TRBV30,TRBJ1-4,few,TGTGCCTGGAGTCCCCCTGCAACTAATGAAAAACTGTTTTTT,CAWSPPATNEKLFF
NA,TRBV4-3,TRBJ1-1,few,TGCGCCAGCAGCCAAGACGGGACGATCACTGAAGCTTTCTTT,CASSQDGTITEAFF
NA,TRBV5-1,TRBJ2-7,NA,TGCGCCAGCAGCTTGGCAACAGCAATCTCCTACGAGCAGTACTTC,CASSLATAISYEQYF
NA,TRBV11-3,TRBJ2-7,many,TGTGCCAGCAGCTCCGGGCCCTACGAGCAGTACTTC,CASSSGPYEQYF
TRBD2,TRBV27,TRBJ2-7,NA,TGTGCCAGCAGTTTATCTAGCGGGGGTTCCTACGAGCAGTACTTC,CASSLSSGGSYEQYF
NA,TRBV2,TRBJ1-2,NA,TGTGCCAGACCGCGACAAAACCCTATGCGGGATGGCTACACCTTC,CARPRQNPMRDGYTF
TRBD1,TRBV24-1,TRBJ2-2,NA,TGTGCCACCAGTGATTACGGGACAGGGTTAACCGGGGAGCTGTTTTTT,CATSDYGTGLTGELFF
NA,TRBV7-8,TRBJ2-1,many,TGTGCCAGCAGCCGCGGGGCCGACAATGAGCAGTTCTTC,CASSRGADNEQFF
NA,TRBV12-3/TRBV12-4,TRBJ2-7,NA,TGTGCCAGCAGTTTTTCACCCGCCAGTTCCTACTCCTACGAGCTGTACTTC,CASSFSPASSYSYELYF
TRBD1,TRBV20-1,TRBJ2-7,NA,TGCAGTGCTAGAGGGGGACAGCGCTCCTACGAGCAGTACTTC,CSARGGQRSYEQYF
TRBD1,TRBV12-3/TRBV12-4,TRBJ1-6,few,TGTGCCAGCAGTTCCTCCGGGACAGGGAATTCACCCCTCCACTTT,CASSSSGTGNSPLHF
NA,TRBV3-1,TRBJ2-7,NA,TGTGCCAGCAGCCAAGTTAACGGCTACGAGCAGTACTTC,CASSQVNGYEQYF
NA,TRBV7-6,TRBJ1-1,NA,TGTGCCAGCAGCCCGTCGTGGGGGAATATGAACACTGAAGCTTTCTTT,CASSPSWGNMNTEAFF
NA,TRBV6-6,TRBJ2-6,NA,TGTGCCAGCAGGCCCCCGGGACCCAGCTCTGGGGCCAACGTCCTGACTTTC,CASRPPGPSSGANVLTF
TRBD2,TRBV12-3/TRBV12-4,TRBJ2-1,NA,TGTGCCAGCAGTCCCGGGACTAGCTTTTACAATGAGCAGTTCTTC,CASSPGTSFYNEQFF
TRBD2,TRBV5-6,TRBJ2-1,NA,TGTGCCAGCAGCTTGGGACTAGCGGAAATGGATGAGCAGTTCTTC,CASSLGLAEMDEQFF
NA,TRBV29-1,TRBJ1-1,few,TGCAGCGCCATACCGACGGGACAAGGGAGGACTGAAGCTTTCTTT,CSAIPTGQGRTEAFF
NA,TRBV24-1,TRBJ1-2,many,TGTGCCACCAGTGAGAACAGGGATTCTTTCACCTTC,CATSENRDSFTF
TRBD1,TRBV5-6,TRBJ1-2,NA,TGTGCCAGCAGACCGGGACAGACGGGCAACTATGGCTACACCTTC,CASRPGQTGNYGYTF
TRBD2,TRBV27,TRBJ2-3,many,TGTGCCAGCAGTTTATTTGCGGGAGCATTGAATACGCAGTATTTT,CASSLFAGALNTQYF
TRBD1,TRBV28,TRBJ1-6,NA,TGTGCCAGCAGTTCTAGGGACAGTATTAATTCACCCCTCCACTTT,CASSSRDSINSPLHF
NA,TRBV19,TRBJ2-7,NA,TGTGCCAGTAGTATACAAGCGGCAGCAAGCTCCTACGAGCAGTACTTC,CASSIQAAASSYEQYF
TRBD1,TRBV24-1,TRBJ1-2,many,TGTGCCACCAGAGGGACAGGGCGTGGAGGCTACACCTTC,CATRGTGRGGYTF
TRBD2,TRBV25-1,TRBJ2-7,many,TGTGCCAGCAGTGAACGGGAGGGCCTGGACGAGCAGTACTTC,CASSEREGLDEQYF
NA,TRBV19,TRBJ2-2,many,TGTGCCAGTAGTATAGGGGACGGGATTACCGGGGAGCTGTTTTTT,CASSIGDGITGELFF
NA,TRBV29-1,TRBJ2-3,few,TGCAGCGTTGAACTAGCTGCAGATACGCAGTATTTT,CSVELAADTQYF
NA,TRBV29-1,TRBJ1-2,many,TGCAGCGTCAAAAAGACCGGGAGCTATGGCTACACCTTC,CSVKKTGSYGYTF
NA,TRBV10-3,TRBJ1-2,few,TGTGCCATCAGCCTTAATTGGGACAAGGATTACTATGGCTACACCTTC,CAISLNWDKDYYGYTF
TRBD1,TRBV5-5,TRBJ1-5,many,TGTGCCAGCAGCTTCCAGGGGGGGAGCCAGCCCCAGCATTTT,CASSFQGGSQPQHF
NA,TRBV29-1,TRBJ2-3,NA,TGCAGCGCCCGAGGCATTACGTGGTATACGCAGTATTTT,CSARGITWYTQYF
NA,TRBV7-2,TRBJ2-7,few,TGTGCCAGCAGCTTAAGCCGTTACGAGCAGTACTTC,CASSLSRYEQYF
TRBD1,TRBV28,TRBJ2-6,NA,TGTGCCAGCAGTCTGACAGGGAGGGCCAACGTCCTGACTTTC,CASSLTGRANVLTF
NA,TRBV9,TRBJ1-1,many,TGTGCCAGCAGCGTAGAGGCGGGGAACACTGAAGCTTTCTTT,CASSVEAGNTEAFF
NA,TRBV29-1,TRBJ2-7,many,TGCAGCGTTGATAATCCCCCCGAGCAGTACTTC,CSVDNPPEQYF
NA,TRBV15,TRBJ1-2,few,TGTGCCACCAGCAGAGATCGGAGGGGGATTGTTTACACCTTC,CATSRDRRGIVYTF
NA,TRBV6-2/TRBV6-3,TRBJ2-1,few,TGTGCCAGCAGTTACCGGGGGGAGCAGTTCTTC,CASSYRGEQFF
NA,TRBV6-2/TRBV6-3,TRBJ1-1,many,TGTGCCAGCAGTTACAGCAACACTGAAGCTTTCTTT,CASSYSNTEAFF
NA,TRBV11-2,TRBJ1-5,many,TGTGCCAGCAGCTCAGTGCGGGTCAATCAGCCCCAGCATTTT,CASSSVRVNQPQHF
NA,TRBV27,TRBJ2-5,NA,TGTGCCAGCAGTTTAGAAGAGGGGATAGGGACCCAGTACTTC,CASSLEEGIGTQYF
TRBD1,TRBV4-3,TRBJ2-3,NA,TGCGCCAGCAGCCTCACAGGGGGTGATACGCAGTATTTT,CASSLTGGDTQYF
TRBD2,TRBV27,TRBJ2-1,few,TGTGCCAGCAGTCCTAGCGGGGTAAACAATGAGCAGTTCTTC,CASSPSGVNNEQFF
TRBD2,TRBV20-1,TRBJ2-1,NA,TGCAGTGCTAGAGATCTCGGGAGGGCCGATTACAATGAGCAGTTCTTC,CSARDLGRADYNEQFF
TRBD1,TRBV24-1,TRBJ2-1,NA,TGTGCCACCAGCGCCGGGGACAGGGGTTGGAATGAGCAGTTCTTC,CATSAGDRGWNEQFF
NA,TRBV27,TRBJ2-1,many,TGTGCCACCTCATTAAACAATGAGCAGTTCTTC,CATSLNNEQFF